This T cell receptor (beta chain) was observed in a study of response to subunit inactivated influenza vaccine. Findings of the study overall: Few additional T cells are recruited per seasonal influenza vaccination, authors suggested.

In its sample, this clonotype was seen many times. The antigen remains undetermined. TCRdb reprocessed the RT-PCR reads with MiXCR, giving one entry per CDR3 protein. The repertoire holds some 500,000 distinct CDR3 sequences, with 16% as singletons. Germline V lookup: CDR1 LGHNA, CDR2 YNFKEQ. V shed 1 base, J shed 2 bases, and the junction held 10 bases outside the gene matches. The CDR3 loop spans 18 amino acids. This chain connects TRBV4-2 to TRBJ2-1; TRBD1 agrees at 8 bases. This TCR came from a man in his fifties or sixties who received an inactivated influenza vaccine. The sample in question was CD4+ T cells sorted from PBMCs, obtained less than 30 months after vaccination. The CDR3 DNA follows: TGTGCCAGCAGCCAAGTGATAGTCGAGACAGGGGCCTACAATGAGCAGTTCTTC. Translation gives CASSQVIVETGAYNEQFF.